This T cell receptor (beta chain) was sequenced in a study of PD-1 blockade in classical Hodgkin lymphoma. Turning to the study itself: Patients got intravenous nivolumab 3 mg/kg every 2 weeks.

About this clone itself: The antigen remains unidentified.

From germline, CDR1 is WNHNN and CDR2 SYGVQD (reference sequence). The CDR3 is made up of 15 amino acids. V shed 3 bases and J shed 8 bases, with 17 bases lying between them. With no exception, relapse followed autologous stem cell transplantation in all patients, and brentuximab vedotin exposure varied. General study results and limits: Possibly reflecting disease activity or prior therapy, repertoire differences have causes that remain undefined.

Using immunoSEQ multiplex PCR, the repertoire was profiled, and TCRdb retains in-frame clones only, with some absent. The repertoire includes just under 100,000 clones, approximately 83% of them detected once, and approximately 12% sits in the top ten. The clonotype originates from a human donor with classical Hodgkin lymphoma. The sequencing here drew on peripheral blood mononuclear cells (PBMCs), taken at baseline. The chain links TRBV10-1 to TRBJ2-1, with D possibly being TRBD2 (5 bases). The CDR3 coding sequence is TGCGCCAGCAGTGAAGGGTCTAGCTTGGGCGATGAGCAGTTCTTC. Its protein is CASSEGSSLGDEQFF.